This T cell receptor beta chain was retrieved from a study of neurological immune-mediated disorders. Whole-study findings and limits: Across subjects, expanded clones had no CDR3 amino acid sequences in common, pointing to private repertoires in all groups.

TCRdb redid the calling of the 5' RACE reads with MiXCR, one entry per CDR3 protein. The repertoire holds about 66,000 distinct CDR3 sequences, with 4.5% as singletons. The table lists this clonotype with many counts. Antigen specificity is unknown. The source is a man aged 25-45 years with multiple sclerosis. Sequencing used PBMCs.

CDR3 region: CASNSGDTQYF. CDR3 sequence (DNA): TGTGCCAGTAACTCAGGGGATACGCAGTATTTT. The rearrangement uses TRBV9 and TRBJ2-3, with a tentative D call TRBD1 (5 bases). The germline V gene encodes CDR1 SGDLS and CDR2 YYNGEE. This CDR3 has 11 amino acids. V shed 8 bases and J shed 6 bases, with 10 bases lying between them.